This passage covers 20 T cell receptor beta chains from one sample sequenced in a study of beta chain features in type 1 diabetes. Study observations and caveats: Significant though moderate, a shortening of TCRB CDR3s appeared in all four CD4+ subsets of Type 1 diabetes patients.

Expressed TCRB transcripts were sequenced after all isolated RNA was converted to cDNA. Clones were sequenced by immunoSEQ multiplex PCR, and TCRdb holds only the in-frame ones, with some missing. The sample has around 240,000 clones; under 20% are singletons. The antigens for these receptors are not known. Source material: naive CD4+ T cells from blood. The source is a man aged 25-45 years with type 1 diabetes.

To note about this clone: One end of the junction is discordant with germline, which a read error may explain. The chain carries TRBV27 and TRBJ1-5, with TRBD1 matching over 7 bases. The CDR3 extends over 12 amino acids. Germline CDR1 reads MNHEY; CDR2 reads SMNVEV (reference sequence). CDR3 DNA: TGTGCCAGCAGTCTACAGGGGAGTCGGTGGTACTTT. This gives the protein CASSLQGSRWYF.

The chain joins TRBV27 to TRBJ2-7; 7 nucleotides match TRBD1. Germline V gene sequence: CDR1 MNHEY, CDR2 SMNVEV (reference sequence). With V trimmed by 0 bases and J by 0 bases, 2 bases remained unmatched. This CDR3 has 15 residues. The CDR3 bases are TGTGCCAGCAGTTTATCCGGGACAGCCTCCTACGAGCAGTACTTC. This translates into CASSLSGTASYEQYF.

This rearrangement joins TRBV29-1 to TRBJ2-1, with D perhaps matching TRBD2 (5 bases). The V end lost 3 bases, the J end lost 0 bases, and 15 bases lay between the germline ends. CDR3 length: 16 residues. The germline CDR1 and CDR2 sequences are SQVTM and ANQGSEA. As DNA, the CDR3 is TGCAGCGTTGAGGAGGCAGCGGCCGGCTCCTACAATGAGCAGTTCTTC. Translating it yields CSVEEAAAGSYNEQFF.

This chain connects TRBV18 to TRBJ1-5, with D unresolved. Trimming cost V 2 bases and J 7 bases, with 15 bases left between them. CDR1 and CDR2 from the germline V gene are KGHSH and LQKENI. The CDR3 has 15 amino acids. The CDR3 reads CASSPGEGAYQPQHF. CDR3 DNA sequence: TGTGCCAGCTCACCAGGAGAGGGTGCGTACCAGCCCCAGCATTTT.

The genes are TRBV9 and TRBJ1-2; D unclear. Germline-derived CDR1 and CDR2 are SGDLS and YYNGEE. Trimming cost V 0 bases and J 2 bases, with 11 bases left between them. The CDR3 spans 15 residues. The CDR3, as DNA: TGTGCCAGCAGCGTAGCAGACCTGGGAAACTATGGCTACACCTTC. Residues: CASSVADLGNYGYTF.

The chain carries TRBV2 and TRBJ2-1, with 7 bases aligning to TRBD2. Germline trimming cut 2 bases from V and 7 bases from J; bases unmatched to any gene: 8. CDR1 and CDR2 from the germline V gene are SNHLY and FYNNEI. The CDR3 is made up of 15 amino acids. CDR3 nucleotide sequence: TGTGCCAGCAGTGAAAGCGGGATTCCTGGGAATGAGCAGTTCTTC. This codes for CASSESGIPGNEQFF.

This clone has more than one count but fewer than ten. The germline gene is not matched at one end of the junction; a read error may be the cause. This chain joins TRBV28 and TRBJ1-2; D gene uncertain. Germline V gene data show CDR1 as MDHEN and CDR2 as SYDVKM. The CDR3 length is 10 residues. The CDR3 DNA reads TGTGCCAGCAGTCACATGGAGACTCTTTTC. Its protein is CASSHMETLF.

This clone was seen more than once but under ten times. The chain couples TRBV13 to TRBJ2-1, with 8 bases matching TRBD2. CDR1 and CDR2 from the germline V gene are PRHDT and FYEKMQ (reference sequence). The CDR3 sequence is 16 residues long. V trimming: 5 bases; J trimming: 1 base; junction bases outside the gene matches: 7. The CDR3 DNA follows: TGTGCCAGCAGCCCTCGGGGCGGGAGGTCCTACAATGAGCAGTTCTTC. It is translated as CASSPRGGRSYNEQFF. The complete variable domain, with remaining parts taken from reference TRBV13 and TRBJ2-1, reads AAGVIQSPRHLIKEKRETATLKCYPIPRHDTVYWYQQGPGQDPQFLISFYEKMQSDKGSIPDRFSAQQFSDYHSELNMSSLELGDSALYFCASSPRGGRSYNEQFFGPGTRLTVL.

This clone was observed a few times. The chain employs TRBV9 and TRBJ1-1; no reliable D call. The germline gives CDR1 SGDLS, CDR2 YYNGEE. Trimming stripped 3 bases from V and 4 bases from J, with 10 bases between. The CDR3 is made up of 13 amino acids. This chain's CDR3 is CASSGLQATEAFF. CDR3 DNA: TGTGCCAGCAGCGGACTACAAGCCACTGAAGCTTTCTTT.

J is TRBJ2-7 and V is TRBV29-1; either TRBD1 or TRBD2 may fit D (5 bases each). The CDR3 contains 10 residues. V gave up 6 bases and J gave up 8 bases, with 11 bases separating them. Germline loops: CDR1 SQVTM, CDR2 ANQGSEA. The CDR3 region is CSVGERQQYF. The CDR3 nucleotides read TGCAGCGTGGGGGAGCGACAGCAGTACTTC.

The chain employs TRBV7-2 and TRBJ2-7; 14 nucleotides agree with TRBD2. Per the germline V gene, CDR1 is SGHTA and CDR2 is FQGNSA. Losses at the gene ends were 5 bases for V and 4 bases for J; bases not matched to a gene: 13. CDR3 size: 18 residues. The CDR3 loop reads CASSPRRTSGRSLYEQYF. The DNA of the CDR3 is TGTGCCAGCAGCCCCCGACGGACTAGCGGGAGGAGCCTTTACGAGCAGTACTTC.

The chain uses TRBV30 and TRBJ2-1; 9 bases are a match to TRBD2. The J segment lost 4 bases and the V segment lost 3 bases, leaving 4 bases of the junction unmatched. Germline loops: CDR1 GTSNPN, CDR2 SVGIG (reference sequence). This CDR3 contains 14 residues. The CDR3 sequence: CAWRKTSGYNEQFF. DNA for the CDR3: TGTGCCTGGAGGAAAACTAGCGGGTACAATGAGCAGTTCTTC.

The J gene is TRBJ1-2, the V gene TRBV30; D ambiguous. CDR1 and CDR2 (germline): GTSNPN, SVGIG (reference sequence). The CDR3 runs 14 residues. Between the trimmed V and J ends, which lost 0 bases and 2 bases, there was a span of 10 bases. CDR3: CAWSVLPRNYGYTF. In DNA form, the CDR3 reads TGTGCCTGGAGTGTACTTCCGAGGAACTATGGCTACACCTTC.

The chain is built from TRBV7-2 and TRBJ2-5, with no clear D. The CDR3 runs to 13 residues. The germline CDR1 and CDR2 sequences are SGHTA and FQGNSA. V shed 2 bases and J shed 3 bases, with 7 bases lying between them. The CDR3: CASSLPAEETQYF. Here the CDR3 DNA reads TGTGCCAGCAGCTTACCTGCTGAAGAGACCCAGTACTTC.

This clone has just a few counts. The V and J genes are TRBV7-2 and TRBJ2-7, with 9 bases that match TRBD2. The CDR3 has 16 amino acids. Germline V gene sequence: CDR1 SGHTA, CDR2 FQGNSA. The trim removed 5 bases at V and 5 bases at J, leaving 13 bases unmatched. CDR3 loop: CASSPPRGGREHEQYF. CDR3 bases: TGTGCCAGCAGCCCACCGCGAGGCGGGAGGGAACACGAGCAGTACTTC.

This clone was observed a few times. CDR3: CASSGGTGYQPQHF. The CDR3 nucleotides are TGTGCCAGCAGCGGAGGGACAGGGTATCAGCCCCAGCATTTT. The V and J genes are TRBV25-1 and TRBJ1-5, with TRBD1 identical over 9 bases. CDR1 and CDR2 (germline): MGHDK, SYGVNS. Trimming took 6 bases from V and 5 from J; bases not matched to a gene: 5. The CDR3 totals 14 residues.

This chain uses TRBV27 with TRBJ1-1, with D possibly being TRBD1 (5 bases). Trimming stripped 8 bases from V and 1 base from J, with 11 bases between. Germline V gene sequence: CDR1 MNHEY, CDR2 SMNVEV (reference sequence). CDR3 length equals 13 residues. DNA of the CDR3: TGTGCCAGCTTAGCAGGGAGGAACACTGAAGCTTTCTTT. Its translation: CASLAGRNTEAFF.

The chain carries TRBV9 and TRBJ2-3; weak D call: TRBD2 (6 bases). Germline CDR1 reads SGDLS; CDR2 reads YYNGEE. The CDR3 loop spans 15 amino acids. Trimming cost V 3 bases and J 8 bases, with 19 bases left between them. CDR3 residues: CASSEGRSKWATQYF. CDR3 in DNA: TGTGCCAGCAGCGAGGGGAGGTCCAAGTGGGCTACGCAGTATTTT.

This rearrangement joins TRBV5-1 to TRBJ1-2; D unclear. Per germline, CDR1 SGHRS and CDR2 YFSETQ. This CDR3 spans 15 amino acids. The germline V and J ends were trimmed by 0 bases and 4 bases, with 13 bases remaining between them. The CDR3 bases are TGCGCCAGCAGCTTGGAAGATTCGCGTTTCTATGGCTACACCTTC. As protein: CASSLEDSRFYGYTF.

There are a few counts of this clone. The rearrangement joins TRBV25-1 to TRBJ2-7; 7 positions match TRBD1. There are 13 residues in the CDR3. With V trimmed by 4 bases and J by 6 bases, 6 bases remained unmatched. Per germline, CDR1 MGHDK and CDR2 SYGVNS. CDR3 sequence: CASSGPGGFEQYF. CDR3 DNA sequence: TGTGCCAGCAGTGGCCCAGGGGGTTTCGAGCAGTACTTC.